A selection of T cell receptor beta chains follows, all from one sample in a study of T cell changes during pregnancy in multiple sclerosis. TCRdb's copy holds only in-frame clones and misses some; the assay was immunoSEQ multiplex PCR. This sample has 50,000 to 65,000 clones, with 88% found just once. The sequencing here drew on peripheral blood, taken in the first trimester of pregnancy. Receptors were obtained from a female donor with multiple sclerosis, enrolled in a pregnancy study. CDR3s include the opening cysteine and the closing phenylalanine or tryptophan. D genes are given only for firm matches. Part of the rows lack a size; the others show once, few, many or a class for expanded clones.

j_call v_call d_call clone_size cdr3_nt cdr3_aa
TRBJ2-2 TRBV11-2 TRBD2 - TGTGCCAGCAGCTCGAGCGGGAGCAGGACCGGGGAGCTGTTTTTT CASSSSGSRTGELFF
TRBJ2-2 TRBV10-3 - - TGTGCCATCAGAGGACTGGACAGCCTCACCGGGGAGCTGTTTTTT CAIRGLDSLTGELFF
TRBJ1-1 TRBV27 - - TGTGCCAGCAGTTTAGCCACTTACACTGAAGCTTTCTTT CASSLATYTEAFF
TRBJ2-1 TRBV7-9 - - TGTGCCAGCAGCTTACCAACCACAAATGAGCAGTTCTTC CASSLPTTNEQFF
TRBJ1-4 TRBV7-2 - - TGTGCCAGCAGGGAGGACCTGAGCGCCGAAAAACTGTTTTTT CASREDLSAEKLFF
TRBJ2-4 TRBV7-2 TRBD2 - TGTGCCAGCAGCTTAGTTAGCGGGGACAAAAACATTCAGTACTTC CASSLVSGDKNIQYF
TRBJ1-4 TRBV7-6 - - TGTGCCAGCAGCTTAAACTCAGGGTGGGAATATGAAAAACTGTTTTTT CASSLNSGWEYEKLFF
TRBJ1-1 TRBV2 - - TGTGCCAGCAGCGCCACAGCCTACACTGAAGCTTTCTTT CASSATAYTEAFF
TRBJ2-4 TRBV28 - - TGTGCCAGCAGTGCCCCAGGGGCCAAAAACATTCAGTACTTC CASSAPGAKNIQYF
TRBJ2-5 TRBV5-1 - - TGCGCCAGCAGCTTGGCCTCTACCCAAGAGACCCAGTACTTC CASSLASTQETQYF
TRBJ2-7 TRBV5-1 - - TGCGCCAGCAGCTCTACAGTGGGCGAGCAGTACTTC CASSSTVGEQYF
TRBJ2-7 TRBV4-2 TRBD2 - TGTGCCAGCAGCCCCACCCTAGCGGGAGGACTGCCTCAGCAGTACTTC CASSPTLAGGLPQQYF
TRBJ2-2 TRBV19 - - TGTGCCAGCGGGAACGCGAACACCGGGGAGCTGTTTTTT CASGNANTGELFF
TRBJ2-2 TRBV10-3 TRBD2 few TGTGCCATCAGTGAGGGAACCGGGACTAGCGTTCACGGGGAGCTGTTTTTT CAISEGTGTSVHGELFF
TRBJ1-1 TRBV6-5 - - TGTGCCAGCAGTCCTTCTGAGGGGAGGGGCACTGAAGCTTTCTTT CASSPSEGRGTEAFF
TRBJ1-1 TRBV5-1 - - TGCGCCAGCACCCGAAGGGGGGGTTCAATGAACACTGAAGCTTTCTTT CASTRRGGSMNTEAFF
TRBJ2-3 TRBV9 TRBD2 - TGTGCCAGCAGCGTAGACATACGGGGGGCAGATACGCAGTATTTT CASSVDIRGADTQYF
TRBJ2-1 TRBV5-1 TRBD1 - TGCGCCAGCAGCTCGCAGGGGGTTTCCTACAATGAGCAGTTCTTC CASSSQGVSYNEQFF
TRBJ2-1 TRBV2 TRBD1 - TGTGCCAGCAGAAAGGACAGGTCAGGTTACAATGAGCAGTTCTTC CASRKDRSGYNEQFF
TRBJ2-5 TRBV9 TRBD2 - TGTGCCAGCAGCGGGAGGATTGGAGGGACTAGCGGGAGGGTGCAAGAGACCCAGTACTTC CASSGRIGGTSGRVQETQYF
TRBJ2-1 TRBV30 TRBD2 - TGTGCCTGGAGTGTACTCGGGGGGTCGTCCAATGAGCAGTTCTTC CAWSVLGGSSNEQFF
TRBJ1-2 TRBV19 TRBD1 - TGTGCCAGTAGGACAGGGGTAACCTATGGCTACACCTTC CASRTGVTYGYTF
TRBJ2-3 TRBV11-2 TRBD2 - TGTGCCAGCAGCTTAGCATCGCAGCGGGGGGGACCAGATACGCAGTATTTT CASSLASQRGGPDTQYF
TRBJ2-7 TRBV7-2 TRBD2 once TGTGCCAGCAGCTTAGAGACTAGCCGGGCCGAGCAGTACTTC CASSLETSRAEQYF
TRBJ1-1 TRBV4-1 TRBD1 - TGCGCCAGCAGCCAAGAAATTGGGACAGGGGGATTTGAAGCTTTCTTT CASSQEIGTGGFEAFF
TRBJ2-7 TRBV18 TRBD1 - TGTGCCAGCTCCCTAGTGACAGGGGAGGACGAGCAGTACTTC CASSLVTGEDEQYF
TRBJ2-7 TRBV6-1 TRBD2 - TGTGCCAGCAGTGAAGTCTTGGCGGGGGGCTACGAGCAGTACTTC CASSEVLAGGYEQYF
TRBJ2-7 TRBV27 TRBD1 - TGTGCCAGCAGTTTATCGACCGGGACAGGGCCTCGCGAGCAGTACTTC CASSLSTGTGPREQYF
TRBJ1-3 TRBV12-5 - - TGTGCTAGTGGTTTGACGGGTTCTGGAAACACCATATATTTT CASGLTGSGNTIYF
TRBJ2-7 TRBV29-1 TRBD1 - TGCAGCGTCTCAGGACAGGGCTCCTACGAGCAGTACTTC CSVSGQGSYEQYF
TRBJ2-1 TRBV9 - - TGTGCCAGCAGCGTAGAACAGAGATACAATGAGCAGTTCTTC CASSVEQRYNEQFF
TRBJ2-7 TRBV7-9 - - TGTGCCAGCAGCTTAGGGCGGCTCTACGAGCAGTACTTC CASSLGRLYEQYF
TRBJ2-2 TRBV5-4 TRBD2 - TGTGCCAGCAGCGCCCCCCCGCCACTAGCGGGAGGGCCGGGGACCGGGGAGCTGTTTTTT CASSAPPPLAGGPGTGELFF
TRBJ2-2 TRBV2 TRBD2 - TGTGCCAGCAGTGAAAATAGCGGGAGCTCCGGGGAGCTGTTTTTT CASSENSGSSGELFF
TRBJ2-7 TRBV5-1 TRBD2 - TGCGCCAGCAGCTTATTAAGGACTAGCGGTTCCTACGAGCAGTACTTC CASSLLRTSGSYEQYF
TRBJ2-7 TRBV5-1 TRBD2 - TGCGCCAGCAGCTTTAATCCAGGGACCGGGACTAGGACGGTAGAGCAGTACTTC CASSFNPGTGTRTVEQYF
TRBJ1-1 TRBV4-1 - few TGCGCCAGCCGAACCCGGGGGGATGAAGCTTTCTTT CASRTRGDEAFF
TRBJ1-1 TRBV30 - - TGTGCCTGGACCCCGTCTTGGAACACTGAAGCTTTCTTT CAWTPSWNTEAFF
TRBJ2-1 TRBV19 TRBD2 once TGTGCCAGTAGTATATTAAGGCCAGCGGCGGGGGGATATGAGCAGTTCTTC CASSILRPAAGGYEQFF
TRBJ2-3 TRBV5-1 - once TGCGCCAGCAGCCGCATTGGGGAGAACACAGATACGCAGTATTTT CASSRIGENTDTQYF
TRBJ1-3 TRBV4-3 TRBD1 few TGCGCCAGCAGCCAAGACGCCGGACAGGGGGAATATGCTGGAAACACCATATATTTT CASSQDAGQGEYAGNTIYF
TRBJ2-1 TRBV7-8 TRBD2 few TGTGCCAGCAGCGTCAGCGGGACGGGGTTCGGTGAGCAGTTCTTC CASSVSGTGFGEQFF
TRBJ2-7 TRBV2 TRBD1 - TGTGCCAGCAGTGCCGACAGGGGGCACTCCGAGCAGTACTTC CASSADRGHSEQYF
TRBJ2-5 TRBV28 - - TGTGCCAGCAGGCAGGGAGGCTCGGAGACCCAGTACTTC CASRQGGSETQYF
TRBJ1-2 TRBV9 - - TGTGCCAGCAGCCCTAGTTCCTCTAACTATGGCTACACCTTC CASSPSSSNYGYTF
TRBJ2-7 TRBV7-6 TRBD2 - TGTGCCAGCAGCCGGACTAGCGGGAGCTCCTACGAGCAGTACTTC CASSRTSGSSYEQYF
TRBJ2-3 TRBV6-1 TRBD2 - TGTGCCAGCAGTGAAGCATCCGGGACTAGGGCGTATTTT CASSEASGTRAYF
TRBJ2-7 TRBV10-1 - - TGCGCCAGCAGTGAGTCGGGTTCTCGCGGCGAGCAGTACTTC CASSESGSRGEQYF
TRBJ1-2 TRBV29-1 TRBD1 - TGCAGCGTGTCCGGGACAGTCTATGGCTACACCTTC CSVSGTVYGYTF
TRBJ2-1 TRBV27 TRBD1 - TGTGCCAGCAGTAGACCGGGACAGGCGTCCATGGAGCAGTTCTTC CASSRPGQASMEQFF